What follows are 9 T cell receptor beta chains derived from one specimen sequenced in a study of a mutant IDH1 vaccine in newly diagnosed glioma (dated by TCRdb to the early 2020s). The time point label for this specimen denotes: baseline, week 1 (first vaccination visit). The treatment or condition label for this specimen denotes: pre-vaccination baseline after standard-of-care therapy. The method was the immunoSEQ multiplex PCR assay. TCRdb obtained this table from immuneACCESS and retained in-frame rearrangements with V and J assigned. These tables miss some clones; where compared with another copy, unresolved V genes account for less than half of the shortfall, and the remainder is unexplained. The sample records tens of thousands of clones, over 70% of which are singletons. The ten largest account for about 20% of the sample. Source: PBMCs, taken from a glioma patient treated with radiotherapy, temozolomide or both. The receptors derive from a man aged 25 to 45 with glioma.

V usage is TRBV7-3 and J usage is TRBJ2-7; the D gene is possibly TRBD2 (6 bases). The CDR3 sequence is 14 residues long. Between the trimmed V and J ends, which lost 2 bases and 6 bases, there was a span of 14 bases. Germline CDR1 and CDR2: SGHTA and FQGTGA. CDR3 coding DNA: TGTGCCAGCAGCTTAGTGGGAGGTCAATCCGAGCAGTACTTC. Translation: CASSLVGGQSEQYF.

The chain has TRBV7-2 and TRBJ2-7, with D tentatively TRBD1 (5 bases). V was clipped by 5 bases and J by 7 bases, with 15 bases between them. The CDR3 totals 13 residues. CDR1 is SGHTA, CDR2 FQGNSA, per germline. Written as DNA, the CDR3 is TGTGCCAGCAGCCAGGACACCCACTGGGAGCAGTACTTC. Its translation is CASSQDTHWEQYF. The whole variable domain, remainder taken from reference TRBV7-2 and TRBJ2-7, is GAGVSQSPSNKVTEKGKDVELRCDPISGHTALYWYRQSLGQGLEFLIYFQGNSAPDKSGLPSDRFSAERTGGSVSTLTIQRTQQEDSAVYLCASSQDTHWEQYFGPGTRLTVT.

The chain joins TRBV5-4 to TRBJ2-5, with D perhaps being TRBD1 or TRBD2 (5 bases each). This CDR3 region has 14 residues. The V gene's germline CDR1 is SGHNT and CDR2 YYREEE (reference sequence). Trimming left V 4 bases short and J 3 bases short, with 13 bases between. CDR3 in DNA: TGTGCCAGCAGCCAAAGGGGAGAGAAAGAGACCCAGTACTTC. Encoded protein: CASSQRGEKETQYF.

The chain couples TRBV7-2 to TRBJ2-7; no firm D call. From germline, CDR1 is SGHTA and CDR2 FQGNSA. CDR3 length equals 15 residues. Trimming left V 1 base short and J 4 bases short, with 14 bases between. This CDR3 reads CASSLGGGENYEQYF. CDR3 in DNA: TGTGCCAGCAGCTTAGGTGGCGGAGAGAATTACGAGCAGTACTTC.

The CDR3 DNA reads as TGTGCCAGCAGCGGGGGACAGGGAAATTCACCCCTCCACTTT. Translating gives CASSGGQGNSPLHF. This chain connects TRBV9 to TRBJ1-6; 9 bases map to TRBD1. The CDR3 is 14 residues long. V trimming: 3 bases; J trimming: 7 bases; junction bases outside the gene matches: 2. Germline V gene data show CDR1 as SGDLS and CDR2 as YYNGEE.

J is TRBJ2-3 and V is TRBV30, with 14 bases aligning to TRBD2. There are 18 residues in the CDR3. V was clipped by 3 bases and J by 0 bases; unmatched bases: 8. The germline V gene has CDR1 GTSNPN and CDR2 SVGIG (reference sequence). The CDR3 protein is CAWSQGLAGGSSTDTQYF. CDR3 bases: TGTGCCTGGAGCCAAGGACTAGCGGGGGGATCTAGCACAGATACGCAGTATTTT.

V and J are TRBV20-1 and TRBJ1-1; D remains ambiguous. V gave up 6 bases and J gave up 10 bases, with 15 bases separating them. Germline V gene data show CDR1 as DFQATT and CDR2 as SNEGSKA (reference sequence). The CDR3 contains 11 residues. The CDR3 DNA reads as TGCAGTGCGGCAACGGGGTTGGGAGCTTTCTTT. The encoded protein is CSAATGLGAFF.

The rearrangement links TRBV30 to TRBJ1-4, with a tentative D call TRBD1 (5 bases). V lost 0 bases and J lost 8, with 16 bases in between. Germline lookup yields CDR1 GTSNPN and CDR2 SVGIG (reference sequence). The CDR3 extends over 15 amino acids. Here the CDR3 reads CAWSVLSGRGEKLFF. CDR3 nucleotide sequence: TGTGCCTGGAGTGTACTGTCCGGGCGGGGGGAAAAACTGTTTTTT.

The chain links TRBV5-8 to TRBJ2-3; 7 bases map to TRBD1. V trimming: 4 bases; J trimming: 3 bases; junction bases outside the gene matches: 5. This CDR3 contains 14 residues. Germline V gene data show CDR1 as SGHTS and CDR2 as YDEGEE. CDR3 residues: CASSRQGGTDTQYF. The CDR3, as DNA: TGTGCCAGCAGCCGACAGGGCGGGACAGATACGCAGTATTTT.